This entry is about one T cell receptor (beta chain). This clonotype came up many times. No antigen is known for it. Base-call qualities are not available, and no considerably larger clone is one nucleotide away. The sample belongs to a study of CD8 T cells in ankylosing spondylitis (dated by TCRdb to the late 2010s). Background for the entire study: T cell receptor beta repertoires were profiled in healthy donors and ankylosing spondylitis patients so that disease-linked TCR variants could be found. The full study cohort comprised around 25 ankylosing spondylitis patients and over 95 healthy donors. Peripheral blood was sampled, and synovial fluid was additionally collected from ankylosing spondylitis patients.

The research as a whole found: Significant enrichment of the disease-linked clones was reported in matched synovial fluid samples from ankylosing spondylitis patients. Some TCR beta motif variants had previously been reported in synovial fluid and blood of reactive arthritis patients, which suggested common disease-initiation mechanisms. The disease-linked clones showed a CD8+ phenotype and occurred at relatively low frequencies in peripheral blood. Blood from ankylosing spondylitis patients appeared to be characterized by a TCR beta motif composed of under 10 highly homologous amino acid variants.

The cysteine opens and the phenylalanine closes a CDR3 of 12 amino acids. The entry retains the CDR3 DNA only, 36 bases that are in frame from base 1. CDR1 and CDR2 were assigned from the germline V gene as SGHDT and YYEEEE. The germline ends are 8 bases apart after V is trimmed by 2 bases and J by 8 bases. Reads for this sample came from an Illumina HiSeq 2500. Quantitative 5'-RACE with molecular barcodes was used to prepare TCR beta libraries. As for the authors' bioinformatics: Disease-linked TCR variants were identified with a new computational method built on a probabilistic model of VDJ rearrangement. TCRdb passed the public sequencing reads through fastp at Q25 and MiXCR, retaining productive beta sequences. When rows share a CDR3 protein, they turn into one entry using the most common DNA and genes. None of the V and J calls come from the authors' own analysis; TCRdb made them. The sample table lists 200,000 to 250,000 distinct CDR3 sequences, approximately 7.3% of them with a count of one. Around 14% of the sample comes from the top ten.

This TCR was recovered from a male donor with ankylosing spondylitis. The sample comprised blood, either unsorted or a sorted T cell fraction (not recorded which). Recombination joined TRBV5-6 with TRBJ2-1, with no confidently assigned D gene. The DNA is TGTGCCAGCAGCTTTGGGTCCCATGAGCAGTTCTTC. The encoded protein is CASSFGSHEQFF.